A selection of T cell receptor beta chains follows, all from one sample in a study of CD8+ T cells in alopecia areata. Repertoires were generated with immunoSEQ multiplex PCR, while TCRdb's copy carries only in-frame clones and drops some. The sample records approximately 98,000 clones, over 55% being singletons. Sequencing used NKG2D-low CD8+ T cells sorted from blood. The receptors originated from a human donor with alopecia areata. Each CDR3 is given with its conserved first and last residue. A D gene is named only where the DNA matches it firmly. Clone size appears in some rows only: once, few, many, or a class for an expanded clone.

abundance: NA
j_gene: TRBJ1-5
d_gene: NA
v_gene: TRBV28
CDR3nt: TGTGCCAGCAGCCTCCGAAATCAGCCCCAGCATTTT
CDR3aa: CASSLRNQPQHF

abundance: NA
j_gene: TRBJ2-6
d_gene: NA
v_gene: TRBV28
CDR3nt: TGTGCCAGCAGTCCCATCTTCTCTGGGGCCAACGTCCTGACTTTC
CDR3aa: CASSPIFSGANVLTF

abundance: few
j_gene: TRBJ2-7
d_gene: NA
v_gene: TRBV7-9
CDR3nt: TGTGCCAGCAGCCCCGTGAGGGGAACCTACGAGCAGTACTTC
CDR3aa: CASSPVRGTYEQYF

abundance: NA
j_gene: TRBJ2-3
d_gene: TRBD2
v_gene: TRBV27
CDR3nt: TGTGCCAGCAGTCACATGACTAGCGGGAGAGAGGAAGATACGCAGTATTTT
CDR3aa: CASSHMTSGREEDTQYF

abundance: few
j_gene: TRBJ2-2
d_gene: NA
v_gene: TRBV28
CDR3nt: TGTGCCAGCAAAACTTCCAGCGAGACCGGGGAGCTGTTTTTT
CDR3aa: CASKTSSETGELFF

abundance: few
j_gene: TRBJ1-5
d_gene: NA
v_gene: TRBV28
CDR3nt: TGTGCCAGCAGTTCGCCACCGCGCCGGGACCTCAAAGGTCCCCAGCATTTT
CDR3aa: CASSSPPRRDLKGPQHF

abundance: NA
j_gene: TRBJ2-7
d_gene: NA
v_gene: TRBV28
CDR3nt: TGTGCCAGCAGTGGAGCAGAATCCTACGAGCAGTACTTC
CDR3aa: CASSGAESYEQYF

abundance: few
j_gene: TRBJ2-7
d_gene: TRBD2
v_gene: TRBV18
CDR3nt: TGTGCCAGCTCACCAGAGAGCGGGGGCTCCTACGAGCAGTACTTC
CDR3aa: CASSPESGGSYEQYF

abundance: few
j_gene: TRBJ1-5
d_gene: TRBD1
v_gene: TRBV7-9
CDR3nt: TGTGCCAGCAGCGCGGACAGGGGCGGCAATCAGCCCCAGCATTTT
CDR3aa: CASSADRGGNQPQHF

abundance: NA
j_gene: TRBJ2-4
d_gene: TRBD2
v_gene: TRBV4-1
CDR3nt: TGCGCCAGCAGCCACCCCATAGCGGGAGGAACCAAAAACATTCAGTACTTC
CDR3aa: CASSHPIAGGTKNIQYF

abundance: NA
j_gene: TRBJ1-2
d_gene: NA
v_gene: TRBV2
CDR3nt: TGTGCCAGCAGTGCTGGGATTGGCTACACCTTC
CDR3aa: CASSAGIGYTF

abundance: NA
j_gene: TRBJ2-7
d_gene: TRBD1
v_gene: TRBV6-1
CDR3nt: TGTGCCAGCAGCTTAACAGGGGTCGGCGAGCAGTACTTC
CDR3aa: CASSLTGVGEQYF

abundance: NA
j_gene: TRBJ2-7
d_gene: NA
v_gene: TRBV27
CDR3nt: TGTGCCAGCAGGAGACTGCCCAGGGCAGCCGCCGACGAGCAGTACTTC
CDR3aa: CASRRLPRAAADEQYF

abundance: NA
j_gene: TRBJ2-5
d_gene: NA
v_gene: TRBV27
CDR3nt: TGTGCCAGCAGTCGCGGTGAGACCCAGTACTTC
CDR3aa: CASSRGETQYF

abundance: once
j_gene: TRBJ2-1
d_gene: NA
v_gene: TRBV27
CDR3nt: TGTGCCAGCAGTTCCGTCCGACGCAATGAGCAGTTCTTC
CDR3aa: CASSSVRRNEQFF

abundance: NA
j_gene: TRBJ2-2
d_gene: NA
v_gene: TRBV6-5
CDR3nt: TGTGCCAGCAGTTACTCAATGGGCGGGGAGCTGTTTTTT
CDR3aa: CASSYSMGGELFF

abundance: few
j_gene: TRBJ2-1
d_gene: NA
v_gene: TRBV7-9
CDR3nt: TGTGCCAGCAGAGGACAGCCCTCATACAATGAGCAGTTCTTC
CDR3aa: CASRGQPSYNEQFF

abundance: once
j_gene: TRBJ2-3
d_gene: NA
v_gene: TRBV7-3
CDR3nt: TGTGCCAGCAGCCAAAAGGGATCCGCAGATACGCAGTATTTT
CDR3aa: CASSQKGSADTQYF

abundance: NA
j_gene: TRBJ1-2
d_gene: NA
v_gene: TRBV13
CDR3nt: TGTGCCAGCAGCTTAGGACAGGGAAGTCGTGGCTACACCTTC
CDR3aa: CASSLGQGSRGYTF

abundance: NA
j_gene: TRBJ2-1
d_gene: TRBD2
v_gene: TRBV7-2
CDR3nt: TGTGCCAGCAGCTACCCCGGCGGGAGCTCCTACAATGAGCAGTTCTTC
CDR3aa: CASSYPGGSSYNEQFF

abundance: NA
j_gene: TRBJ2-7
d_gene: NA
v_gene: TRBV2
CDR3nt: TGTGCCAGCAGTGAAGAGAACCACGAGCAGTACTTC
CDR3aa: CASSEENHEQYF

abundance: NA
j_gene: TRBJ2-5
d_gene: NA
v_gene: TRBV6-6
CDR3nt: TGTGCCAGCAGTTACCCCCCCATCGGGGAGCAAACCCAGTACTTC
CDR3aa: CASSYPPIGEQTQYF

abundance: NA
j_gene: TRBJ2-5
d_gene: NA
v_gene: TRBV10-3
CDR3nt: TGTGCCATCAGTGACTCGACACTACCTAAGAAAGAGACCCAGTACTTC
CDR3aa: CAISDSTLPKKETQYF

abundance: NA
j_gene: TRBJ1-2
d_gene: TRBD1
v_gene: TRBV28
CDR3nt: TGTGCCAGCAGTTTGGGGACAGGGGGCCGTGGCTACACCTTC
CDR3aa: CASSLGTGGRGYTF

abundance: few
j_gene: TRBJ2-5
d_gene: NA
v_gene: TRBV9
CDR3nt: TGTGCCAGCAGCGCACCAGAGGGAGGCCAAGAGACCCAGTACTTC
CDR3aa: CASSAPEGGQETQYF

abundance: once
j_gene: TRBJ2-3
d_gene: NA
v_gene: TRBV10-1
CDR3nt: TGCGCCAGCAGTGAGGGGGCTCCTACGGATACGCAGTATTTT
CDR3aa: CASSEGAPTDTQYF

abundance: NA
j_gene: TRBJ1-5
d_gene: NA
v_gene: TRBV28
CDR3nt: TGTGCCAGCAGTCAGGGGTGGGCAAGCAATCAGCCCCAGCATTTT
CDR3aa: CASSQGWASNQPQHF

abundance: NA
j_gene: TRBJ2-7
d_gene: TRBD1
v_gene: TRBV4-2
CDR3nt: TGTGCCAGCAGCCTTAATAACTTTCCGGGACAGTACTACGAGCAGTACTTC
CDR3aa: CASSLNNFPGQYYEQYF

abundance: NA
j_gene: TRBJ1-1
d_gene: TRBD1
v_gene: TRBV2
CDR3nt: TGTGCCACCGGGACAGGGGGCTCTAGGAACACTGAAGCTTTCTTT
CDR3aa: CATGTGGSRNTEAFF

abundance: once
j_gene: TRBJ1-2
d_gene: TRBD1
v_gene: TRBV27
CDR3nt: TGTGCCAGCAGTGGGACAGGATTTAACTATGGCTACACCTTC
CDR3aa: CASSGTGFNYGYTF

abundance: few
j_gene: TRBJ2-3
d_gene: NA
v_gene: TRBV11-2
CDR3nt: TGTGCCAGCAGCCCAGATGATACGCAGTATTTT
CDR3aa: CASSPDDTQYF

abundance: NA
j_gene: TRBJ2-1
d_gene: NA
v_gene: TRBV29-1
CDR3nt: TGCAGCGTGCCGGACTCGAGCTCCTACAATGAGCAGTTCTTC
CDR3aa: CSVPDSSSYNEQFF

abundance: NA
j_gene: TRBJ2-1
d_gene: TRBD2
v_gene: TRBV7-9
CDR3nt: TGTGCCAGCAGCTTTCTAGCGGGAGTCTACAATGAGCAGTTCTTC
CDR3aa: CASSFLAGVYNEQFF

abundance: NA
j_gene: TRBJ2-1
d_gene: NA
v_gene: TRBV9
CDR3nt: TGTGCCAGCAGCGTAGGTCTTCAAAATGAGCAGTTCTTC
CDR3aa: CASSVGLQNEQFF

abundance: NA
j_gene: TRBJ2-7
d_gene: NA
v_gene: TRBV5-1
CDR3nt: TGCGCCAGCAGCTTGGGACAGCCCTCCTACGAGCAGTACTTC
CDR3aa: CASSLGQPSYEQYF

abundance: many
j_gene: TRBJ2-7
d_gene: TRBD1
v_gene: TRBV7-6
CDR3nt: TGTGCCAGCAGCCGCTGGCAGGGGGCGGCCGAGCAGTACTTC
CDR3aa: CASSRWQGAAEQYF

abundance: NA
j_gene: TRBJ1-1
d_gene: NA
v_gene: TRBV27
CDR3nt: TGTGCCAGCAGTCCCCCGGAGTACACTGAAGCTTTCTTT
CDR3aa: CASSPPEYTEAFF

abundance: NA
j_gene: TRBJ2-7
d_gene: TRBD1
v_gene: TRBV7-6
CDR3nt: TGTGCCAGCAGCTTAGGCCCGACAGGGAGCTACGAGCAGTACTTC
CDR3aa: CASSLGPTGSYEQYF

abundance: NA
j_gene: TRBJ2-1
d_gene: NA
v_gene: TRBV29-1
CDR3nt: TGCAGCGCACAGAATAGTCAAAACAATGAGCAGTTCTTC
CDR3aa: CSAQNSQNNEQFF

abundance: few
j_gene: TRBJ2-1
d_gene: TRBD2
v_gene: TRBV27
CDR3nt: TGTGCCAGCAGTGCAAGACTAGCGGGAGATGAGCAGTTCTTC
CDR3aa: CASSARLAGDEQFF

abundance: NA
j_gene: TRBJ2-7
d_gene: NA
v_gene: TRBV29-1
CDR3nt: TGCAGCGTTGAGACCGCCGACTACGAGCAGTACTTC
CDR3aa: CSVETADYEQYF

abundance: NA
j_gene: TRBJ2-1
d_gene: TRBD2
v_gene: TRBV13
CDR3nt: TGTGCCAGCAGCTTGGGGGAGGGGTCCTACAATGAGCAGTTCTTC
CDR3aa: CASSLGEGSYNEQFF

abundance: NA
j_gene: TRBJ2-3
d_gene: NA
v_gene: TRBV19
CDR3nt: TGTGCCAGTAGTATTGCGGCAGCTCCAGATACGCAGTATTTT
CDR3aa: CASSIAAAPDTQYF

abundance: few
j_gene: TRBJ2-7
d_gene: TRBD1
v_gene: TRBV28
CDR3nt: TGTGCCAGCAGTTTACTAGGGACAGGGGGCGTCTACGAGCAGTACTTC
CDR3aa: CASSLLGTGGVYEQYF

abundance: NA
j_gene: TRBJ2-7
d_gene: TRBD2
v_gene: TRBV5-1
CDR3nt: TGCGCCAGCAGCAAGGGACTAGCGGGTCGCCAATCCTACGGGCAGTACTTC
CDR3aa: CASSKGLAGRQSYGQYF

abundance: NA
j_gene: TRBJ2-7
d_gene: NA
v_gene: TRBV5-6
CDR3nt: TGTGCCAGCAGCTTGGCTGGCACTGGTAAAGAGCAGTACTTC
CDR3aa: CASSLAGTGKEQYF

abundance: few
j_gene: TRBJ2-7
d_gene: NA
v_gene: TRBV28
CDR3nt: TGTGCCAGCAGTCCGGCGGGAACATCCTCCGAGCAGTACTTC
CDR3aa: CASSPAGTSSEQYF

abundance: few
j_gene: TRBJ1-1
d_gene: NA
v_gene: TRBV19
CDR3nt: TGTGCCAGTAGTATTGGGCATCTTGAAGCTTTCTTT
CDR3aa: CASSIGHLEAFF

abundance: NA
j_gene: TRBJ1-1
d_gene: NA
v_gene: TRBV4-1
CDR3nt: TGCGCCAGCAGCCAAGATCTGGATACTGAAGCTTTCTTT
CDR3aa: CASSQDLDTEAFF

abundance: once
j_gene: TRBJ2-7
d_gene: TRBD1
v_gene: TRBV7-6
CDR3nt: TGTGCCAGCAGCTTATCTCGGGACAGGGACTACGAGCAGTACTTC
CDR3aa: CASSLSRDRDYEQYF

abundance: NA
j_gene: TRBJ2-2
d_gene: NA
v_gene: TRBV13
CDR3nt: TGTGCCAGCAGGCCTAGCTTTGAGGGCACCGGGGAGCTGTTTTTT
CDR3aa: CASRPSFEGTGELFF

abundance: NA
j_gene: TRBJ1-1
d_gene: NA
v_gene: TRBV5-1
CDR3nt: TGCGCCAGCAGCTTGGAACTCCCGCAGTCTGAAGCTTTCTTT
CDR3aa: CASSLELPQSEAFF

abundance: NA
j_gene: TRBJ2-2
d_gene: TRBD1
v_gene: TRBV5-1
CDR3nt: TGCGCCAGCAGACCCCGACAGGGACACACCGGGGAGCTGTTTTTT
CDR3aa: CASRPRQGHTGELFF

abundance: NA
j_gene: TRBJ1-5
d_gene: NA
v_gene: TRBV30
CDR3nt: TGTGCCGGAAAGAACCGGGAAGGAAGAAATCAGCCCCAGCATTTT
CDR3aa: CAGKNREGRNQPQHF

abundance: few
j_gene: TRBJ1-1
d_gene: NA
v_gene: TRBV5-1
CDR3nt: TGCGCCAGCAGCTTGGAATCCCGGAACACTGAAGCTTTCTTT
CDR3aa: CASSLESRNTEAFF

abundance: NA
j_gene: TRBJ2-7
d_gene: NA
v_gene: TRBV27
CDR3nt: TGTGCCAGCAGTTTGGTTTCGGGGGCCCGGGAGCAGTACTTC
CDR3aa: CASSLVSGAREQYF

abundance: NA
j_gene: TRBJ2-7
d_gene: NA
v_gene: TRBV5-1
CDR3nt: TGCGCCAGCAGCTTGGCCCGGGACAACTCCTACGAGCAGTACTTC
CDR3aa: CASSLARDNSYEQYF